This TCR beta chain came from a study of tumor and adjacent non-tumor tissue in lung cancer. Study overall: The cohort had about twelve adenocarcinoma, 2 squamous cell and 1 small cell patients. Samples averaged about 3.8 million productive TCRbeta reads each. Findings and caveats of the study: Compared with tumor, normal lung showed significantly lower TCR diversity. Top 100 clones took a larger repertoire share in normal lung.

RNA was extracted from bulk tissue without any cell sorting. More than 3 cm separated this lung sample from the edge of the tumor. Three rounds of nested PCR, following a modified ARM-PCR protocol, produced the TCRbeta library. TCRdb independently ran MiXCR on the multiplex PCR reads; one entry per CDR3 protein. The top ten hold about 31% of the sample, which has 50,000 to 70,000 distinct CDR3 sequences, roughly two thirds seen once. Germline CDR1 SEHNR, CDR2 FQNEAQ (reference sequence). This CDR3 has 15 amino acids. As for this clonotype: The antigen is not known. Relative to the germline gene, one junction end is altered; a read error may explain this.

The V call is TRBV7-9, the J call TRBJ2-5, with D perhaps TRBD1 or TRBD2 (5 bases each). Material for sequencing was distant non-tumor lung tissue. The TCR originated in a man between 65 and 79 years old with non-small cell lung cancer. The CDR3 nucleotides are TGTGCCAGCAGCTTCGTTTCGGGACGACAAGAGACCCTGTACTTC. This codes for CASSFVSGRQETLYF.